These T cell receptor beta chains were read from a single sample in a study of T cell repertoires in cytomegalovirus infection. TCRdb passed the reads through MiXCR, listing each CDR3 protein once. The sample contains about 530,000 distinct CDR3 sequences, around 27% of which appear only once. Specimen: PBMCs. Receptor source: a human donor in good health (CMV status not recorded). Some clones in this sample may be carry-over from other donors' samples. Both conserved end residues are trimmed from each CDR3.

J gene | CDR3 length | V gene | CDR3 protein
TRBJ2-1 | 14 | TRBV11-2 | ASSFSTIVTYNEQF
TRBJ2-3 | 13 | TRBV7-3 | ASSLITGSTDTQY
TRBJ1-2 | 13 | TRBV12-3/TRBV12-4 | ASSFITGTNYGYT
TRBJ2-7 | 12 | TRBV7-9 | ASSSRDRGYEQY
TRBJ2-1 | 10 | TRBV6-2/TRBV6-3 | ASTNQTRGRF
TRBJ1-1 | 14 | TRBV7-6 | ASSLDFYGKNTEAF
TRBJ1-4 | 13 | TRBV19 | ASSIVGTGGEKLF
TRBJ2-3 | 11 | TRBV7-2 | ASLWRGTDTQY
TRBJ2-1 | 14 | TRBV29-1 | SVEGIAGSSYNEQF
TRBJ1-5 | 14 | TRBV7-2 | ASSQRSVAVNQPQH
TRBJ1-6 | 14 | TRBV7-9 | ASSLANGRLNSPLH
TRBJ2-1 | 11 | TRBV7-9 | ASRGSVNNEQF
TRBJ2-1 | 14 | TRBV6-5 | ASSYSSAGAPNEQF
TRBJ1-3 | 13 | TRBV7-2 | ASSLAPTVGNTIY
TRBJ1-3 | 13 | TRBV6-2/TRBV6-3 | ASSSLTGMRNTIY
TRBJ2-1 | 12 | TRBV12-3/TRBV12-4 | ASSLTEGGNEQF
TRBJ2-1 | 12 | TRBV6-2/TRBV6-3 | ASCRTEYYNEQF
TRBJ2-2 | 14 | TRBV10-3 | AISKTSGTNTGELF
TRBJ1-5 | 12 | TRBV20-1 | SARGTGFNQPQH
TRBJ2-7 | 14 | TRBV7-9 | ASSLVAQDRGYEQY
TRBJ2-1 | 11 | TRBV7-9 | ASQAGGYNEQF
TRBJ2-5 | 16 | TRBV12-3/TRBV12-4 | ASTPRLRLAGFGETQY
TRBJ1-2 | 12 | TRBV6-4 | ASSDSPTIGGYT
TRBJ2-5 | 13 | TRBV7-7 | ASSLGQGDAETQY
TRBJ2-1 | 11 | TRBV7-2 | ASSDHNVNEQF
TRBJ1-6 | 16 | TRBV30 | AWNNFMTLPQGNSPLH
TRBJ2-5 | 11 | TRBV7-9 | ASSWDAVETQY
TRBJ2-1 | 9 | TRBV28 | ASTRENEQF
TRBJ2-4 | 15 | TRBV6-5 | ASSYETSGPTKNIQY
TRBJ2-2 | 13 | TRBV6-1 | ASSPIHQNTGELF
TRBJ2-3 | 14 | TRBV11-2 | ASSLVTSGPTDTQY
TRBJ1-5 | 13 | TRBV7-9 | ASSPDRDSNQPQH
TRBJ2-2 | 14 | TRBV6-2/TRBV6-3 | ASSRTSGIGTGELF
TRBJ1-4 | 13 | TRBV20-1 | SARGPPGGNEKLF
TRBJ2-7 | 13 | TRBV4-3 | ASSQEGTSPYEQY
TRBJ2-1 | 10 | TRBV10-3 | AIMEGNNEQF
TRBJ2-6 | 13 | TRBV27 | ASTVGFSGANVLT
TRBJ1-2 | 12 | TRBV7-2 | ASSFPWGVGGYT
TRBJ2-3 | 10 | TRBV18 | ASSTEGDTQY
TRBJ2-3 | 13 | TRBV20-1 | SAAPSAGPTDTQY
TRBJ1-1 | 9 | TRBV29-1 | SVEGDGEAF
TRBJ1-5 | 13 | TRBV24-1 | ATSAPEGGNQPQH
TRBJ2-2 | 14 | TRBV7-2 | ASSATSGRATGELF
TRBJ2-3 | 14 | TRBV15 | ATSRRLSQSTDTQY
TRBJ2-4 | 14 | TRBV19 | ASKSGGAGNMYIQY
TRBJ2-7 | 13 | TRBV6-2/TRBV6-3 | ASSYSPSGSTEQY
TRBJ2-7 | 12 | TRBV7-2 | ASSSQGGPGEQY
TRBJ2-7 | 13 | TRBV4-2 | ASSQERDSSYEQY
TRBJ2-1 | 13 | TRBV12-3/TRBV12-4 | ASSTDGISYNEQF
TRBJ1-2 | 13 | TRBV19 | ASSSGDRSNYGYT
TRBJ1-4 | 11 | TRBV7-2 | ASTEYGDEKLF
TRBJ1-2 | 12 | TRBV20-1 | SMSPGQGSHGYT
TRBJ1-1 | 11 | TRBV29-1 | SGVGLRSAEAF
TRBJ1-2 | 11 | TRBV7-2 | ASSSLGGSGYT
TRBJ1-4 | 13 | TRBV20-1 | SAVTGRATNEKLF
TRBJ2-1 | 19 | TRBV7-6 | ASSSKWGRATSGSDANEQF
TRBJ1-2 | 11 | TRBV3-1 | ASSPGTSYGYT
TRBJ2-3 | 10 | TRBV10-3 | AISPLSDTQY
TRBJ1-6 | 12 | TRBV28 | ASSPGGDDSPLH
TRBJ1-2 | 10 | TRBV20-1 | RTSDRSYGYT